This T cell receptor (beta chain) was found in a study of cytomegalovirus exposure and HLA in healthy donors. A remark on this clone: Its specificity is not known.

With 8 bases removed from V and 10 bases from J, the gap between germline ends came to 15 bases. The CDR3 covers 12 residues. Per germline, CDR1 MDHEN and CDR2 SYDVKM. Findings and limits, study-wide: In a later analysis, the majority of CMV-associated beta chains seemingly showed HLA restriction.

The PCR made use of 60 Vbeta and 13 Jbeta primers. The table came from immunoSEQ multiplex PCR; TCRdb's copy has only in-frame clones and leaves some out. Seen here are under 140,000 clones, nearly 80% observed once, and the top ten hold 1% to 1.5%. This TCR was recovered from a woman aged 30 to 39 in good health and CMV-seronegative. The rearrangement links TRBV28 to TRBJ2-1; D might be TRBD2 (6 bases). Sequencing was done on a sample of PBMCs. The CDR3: CASSRGGREQFF. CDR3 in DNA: TGTGCCAGCTCTCGGGGTGGGAGGGAGCAGTTCTTC.